This T cell receptor beta chain was identified during a study of cytomegalovirus exposure and HLA in healthy donors. Study findings and constraints: About 90% or about 30% of the time was how often most TCR beta V segments were productive, according to an earlier analysis. In most subjects, TCR beta sequences reportedly gave accurate predictions of HLA-A and HLA-B alleles. Rarity marked most TCR sequences, yet some public TCRs occurred in many donors.

Trimming cost V 9 bases and J 4 bases, with 18 bases left between them. Per germline, CDR1 LNHDA and CDR2 SQIVND (reference sequence). This CDR3 is built from 14 residues. Researchers ran the PCR with 60 Vbeta and 13 Jbeta primers. Clones were read by immunoSEQ multiplex PCR, and TCRdb kept only the in-frame ones, dropping some. The data hold fewer than 250,000 clones, with 79% observed a single time. To note about this clone: Antigen specificity is unknown.

The receptor's source is a young woman in good health and CMV-seronegative. Sequencing was carried out using PBMCs. The chain recombines TRBV19 with TRBJ1-2, with D perhaps TRBD1 (5 bases). The CDR3 bases are TGTGCCAGCAAAGTCTGGGGCCTCGTCTATGGCTACACCTTC. This gives the protein CASKVWGLVYGYTF.